These 4 T cell receptor beta chains were sequenced from one sample in a study of CD8 T cells in Susac syndrome. Random hexamers primed reverse transcription of about 0.45 to 1 ug RNA. TCRdb reanalysed the immunoSEQ multiplex PCR reads using MiXCR and keeps one entry per CDR3 protein. Among roughly 250,000 distinct CDR3 sequences listed, 96% were seen once. The sample consisted of CD4+ T cells from PBMCs. These receptors were collected from a human donor with Susac syndrome.

The chain links TRBV30 to TRBJ2-1; 7 positions agree with TRBD1. V trimming: 2 bases; J trimming: 7 bases; junction bases outside the gene matches: 8. The CDR3 has 14 residues. Germline V gene lookup returns CDR1 GTSNPN and CDR2 SVGIG (reference sequence). The DNA of the CDR3 is TGTGCCTGGAGTCCAGGACAGGCCAATAATGAGCAGTTCTTC. Translation: CAWSPGQANNEQFF.

The chain combines TRBV12-3 or TRBV12-4 with TRBJ1-5, with TRBD1 identical over 7 bases. CDR3 size: 15 residues. The junction had 9 bases not matched to a gene; V was cut back by 6 bases and J by 4 bases. The CDR3 sequence: CASSSWDSSNQPQHF. CDR3 DNA: TGTGCCAGCAGCAGTTGGGACAGTTCGAATCAGCCCCAGCATTTT.

J is TRBJ2-2 and V is TRBV5-1; no firm D call. Trimming took 4 bases from V and 4 from J, leaving 14 bases between them. Germline CDR1 and CDR2: SGHRS and YFSETQ. The CDR3 is 15 amino acids. This chain's CDR3 is CASSHGVLSTGELFF. In nucleotides, the CDR3 is TGCGCCAGCAGCCATGGGGTATTGAGCACCGGGGAGCTGTTTTTT. The whole variable domain, filled in from reference TRBV5-1 and TRBJ2-2, reads KAGVTQTPRYLIKTRGQQVTLSCSPISGHRSVSWYQQTPGQGLQFLFEYFSETQRNKGNFPGRFSGRQFSNSRSEMNVSTLELGDSALYLCASSHGVLSTGELFFGEGSRLTVL.

The J gene is TRBJ1-2, the V gene TRBV20-1; D might be TRBD1 (5 bases). From germline, CDR1 is DFQATT and CDR2 SNEGSKA (reference sequence). Trimming took 1 base from V and 6 from J, leaving 12 bases between them. This CDR3 region has 13 residues. As DNA, the CDR3 is TGCAGTGCTAGAGTAGGGGCTCCCAATGGCTACACCTTC. This sequence encodes CSARVGAPNGYTF.